The entry below gives a single T cell receptor beta chain sequence along with its context. Its antigen is currently unknown. The sample is drawn from a study of CD8 T cells in ankylosing spondylitis. The CDR3 is 12 amino acids. V was pared by 7 bases and J by 7 bases, with 11 bases between. Findings and caveats of the study: One TCR beta motif, made up of under ten highly homologous variants, appeared characteristic of ankylosing spondylitis blood.

Libraries of TCR beta came from quantitative 5'-RACE with molecular barcodes. TCRdb reprocessed the 5' RACE reads via MiXCR and lists one record per CDR3 protein. Of about 540,000 distinct CDR3 sequences listed, approximately 11% were seen once; the top ten hold around 7%. Material: blood, either unsorted or a sorted T cell fraction (not recorded which). V usage is TRBV12-3 or TRBV12-4 and J usage is TRBJ2-1, with D possibly being TRBD1 or TRBD2 (5 bases each). The TCR originated in a male donor with ankylosing spondylitis. The CDR3 here is CASIGTENEQFF. CDR3 bases: TGTGCCAGCATTGGGACCGAGAATGAGCAGTTCTTC.